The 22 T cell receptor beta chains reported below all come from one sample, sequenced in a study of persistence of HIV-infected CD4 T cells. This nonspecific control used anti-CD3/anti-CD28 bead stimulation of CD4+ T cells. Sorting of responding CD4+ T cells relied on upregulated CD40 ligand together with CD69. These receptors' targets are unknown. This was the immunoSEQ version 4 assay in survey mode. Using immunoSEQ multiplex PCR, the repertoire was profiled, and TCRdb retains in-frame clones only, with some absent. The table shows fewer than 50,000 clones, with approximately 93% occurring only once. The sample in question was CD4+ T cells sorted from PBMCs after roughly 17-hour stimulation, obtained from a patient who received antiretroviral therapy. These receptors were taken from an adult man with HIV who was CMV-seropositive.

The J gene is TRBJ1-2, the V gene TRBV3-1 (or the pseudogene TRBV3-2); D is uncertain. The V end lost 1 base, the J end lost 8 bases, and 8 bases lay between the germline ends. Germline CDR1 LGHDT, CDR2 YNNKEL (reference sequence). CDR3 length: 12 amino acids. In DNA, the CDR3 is TGTGCCAGCAGCCAAGGGGGTCACGGCTACACCTTC. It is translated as CASSQGGHGYTF.

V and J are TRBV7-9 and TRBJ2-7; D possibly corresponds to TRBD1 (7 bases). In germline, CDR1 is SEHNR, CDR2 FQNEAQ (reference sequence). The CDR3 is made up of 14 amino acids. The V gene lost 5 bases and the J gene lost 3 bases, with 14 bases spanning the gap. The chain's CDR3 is CASSRAGQSYEQYF. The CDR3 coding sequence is TGTGCCAGCAGCCGGGCGGGACAGAGCTACGAGCAGTACTTC.

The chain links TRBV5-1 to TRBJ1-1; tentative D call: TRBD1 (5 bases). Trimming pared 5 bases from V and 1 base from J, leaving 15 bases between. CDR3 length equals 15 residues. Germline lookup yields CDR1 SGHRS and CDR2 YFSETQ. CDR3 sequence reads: CASRRGPVQNTEAFF. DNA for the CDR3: TGCGCCAGCAGAAGGGGCCCGGTCCAGAACACTGAAGCTTTCTTT.

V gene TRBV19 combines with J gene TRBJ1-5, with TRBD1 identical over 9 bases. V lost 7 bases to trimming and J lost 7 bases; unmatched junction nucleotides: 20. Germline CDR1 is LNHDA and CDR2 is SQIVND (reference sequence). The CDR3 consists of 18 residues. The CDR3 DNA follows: TGTGCCAGTACCTCACCTCGGGGGACAGGGCGACGTGGACAGCCCCAGCATTTT. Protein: CASTSPRGTGRRGQPQHF.

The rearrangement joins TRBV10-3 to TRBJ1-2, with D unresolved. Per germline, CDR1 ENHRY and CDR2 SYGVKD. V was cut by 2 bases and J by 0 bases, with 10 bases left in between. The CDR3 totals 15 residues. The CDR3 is CAISEGQTSNYGYTF. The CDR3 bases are TGTGCCATCAGTGAGGGTCAAACATCTAACTATGGCTACACCTTC.

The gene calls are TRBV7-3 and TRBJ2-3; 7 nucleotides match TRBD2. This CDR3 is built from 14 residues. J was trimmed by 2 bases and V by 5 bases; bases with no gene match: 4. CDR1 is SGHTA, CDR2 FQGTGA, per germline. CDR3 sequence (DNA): TGTGCCAGCAGCAGCGGGGACCCCACAGATACGCAGTATTTT. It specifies CASSSGDPTDTQYF.

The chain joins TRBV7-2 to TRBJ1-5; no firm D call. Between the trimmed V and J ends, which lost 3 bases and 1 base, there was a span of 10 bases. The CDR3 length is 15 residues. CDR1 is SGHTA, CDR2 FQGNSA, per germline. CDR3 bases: TGTGCCAGCAGCTTCTCGGGAGTCAGCAATCAGCCCCAGCATTTT. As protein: CASSFSGVSNQPQHF.

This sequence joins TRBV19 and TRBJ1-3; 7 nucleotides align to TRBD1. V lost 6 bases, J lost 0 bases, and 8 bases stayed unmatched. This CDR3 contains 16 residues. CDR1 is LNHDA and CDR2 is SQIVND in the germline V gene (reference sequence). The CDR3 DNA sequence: TGTGCCAGTAGCCAGGACAGGAGTTACTCTGGAAACACCATATATTTT. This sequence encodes CASSQDRSYSGNTIYF.

The CDR3 loop reads CSASLEPYEQYF. Written as DNA, the CDR3 is TGCAGTGCTAGTCTGGAACCCTACGAGCAGTACTTC. The J gene is TRBJ2-7, the V gene TRBV20-1; D is unresolved. Germline assignment: CDR1 DFQATT and CDR2 SNEGSKA (reference sequence). Trimming removed 3 bases at V and 2 bases at J, with 8 bases between. The CDR3 extends over 12 amino acids.

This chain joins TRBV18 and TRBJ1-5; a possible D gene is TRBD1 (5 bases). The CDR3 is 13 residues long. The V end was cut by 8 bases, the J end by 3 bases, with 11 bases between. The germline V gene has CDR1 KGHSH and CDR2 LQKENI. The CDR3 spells CASAETDNQPQHF. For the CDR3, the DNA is TGTGCCAGCGCCGAGACAGACAATCAGCCCCAGCATTTT.

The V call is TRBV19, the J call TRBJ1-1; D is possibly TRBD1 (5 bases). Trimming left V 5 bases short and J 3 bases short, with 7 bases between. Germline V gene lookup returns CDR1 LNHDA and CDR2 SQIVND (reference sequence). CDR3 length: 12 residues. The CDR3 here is CASSGGHTEAFF. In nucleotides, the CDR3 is TGTGCCAGTAGTGGGGGACACACTGAAGCTTTCTTT.

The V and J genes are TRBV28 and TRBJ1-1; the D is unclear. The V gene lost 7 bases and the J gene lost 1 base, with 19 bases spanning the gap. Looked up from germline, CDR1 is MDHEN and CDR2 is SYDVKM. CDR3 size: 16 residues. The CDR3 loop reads CASTYVLTAPNTEAFF. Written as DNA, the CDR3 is TGTGCCAGCACCTACGTCCTCACCGCGCCGAACACTGAAGCTTTCTTT.

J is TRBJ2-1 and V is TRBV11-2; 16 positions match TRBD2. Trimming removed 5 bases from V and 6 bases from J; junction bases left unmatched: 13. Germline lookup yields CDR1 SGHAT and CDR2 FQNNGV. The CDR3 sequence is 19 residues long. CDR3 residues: CASSQGLAGGPPRLNEQFF. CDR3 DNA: TGTGCCAGCAGCCAGGGACTAGCGGGGGGGCCCCCCCGACTCAATGAGCAGTTCTTC.

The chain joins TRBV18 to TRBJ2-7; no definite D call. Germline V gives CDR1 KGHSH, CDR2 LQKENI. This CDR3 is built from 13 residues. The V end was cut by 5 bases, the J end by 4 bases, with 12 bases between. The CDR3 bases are TGTGCCAGCTCATCAGCTCCGGCATACGAGCAGTACTTC. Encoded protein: CASSSAPAYEQYF.

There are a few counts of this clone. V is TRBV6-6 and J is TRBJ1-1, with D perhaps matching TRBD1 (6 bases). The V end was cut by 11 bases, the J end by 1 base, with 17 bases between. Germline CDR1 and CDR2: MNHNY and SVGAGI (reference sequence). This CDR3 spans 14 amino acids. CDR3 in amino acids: CASREGGRNTEAFF. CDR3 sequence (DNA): TGTGCCTCCCGAGAGGGGGGGCGGAACACTGAAGCTTTCTTT.

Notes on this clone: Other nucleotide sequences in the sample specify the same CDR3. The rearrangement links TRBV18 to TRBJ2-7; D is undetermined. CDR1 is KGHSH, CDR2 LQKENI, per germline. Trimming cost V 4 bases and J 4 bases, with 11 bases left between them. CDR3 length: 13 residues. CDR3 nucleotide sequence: TGTGCCAGCTCACTCGATCTGGAGTACGAGCAGTACTTC. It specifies CASSLDLEYEQYF.

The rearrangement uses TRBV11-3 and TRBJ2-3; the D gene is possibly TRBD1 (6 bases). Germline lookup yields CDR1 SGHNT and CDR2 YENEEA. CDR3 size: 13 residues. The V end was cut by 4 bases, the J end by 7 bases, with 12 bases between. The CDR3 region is CASSSDRSNTQYF. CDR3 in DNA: TGTGCCAGCAGCTCCGACAGGTCGAATACGCAGTATTTT.

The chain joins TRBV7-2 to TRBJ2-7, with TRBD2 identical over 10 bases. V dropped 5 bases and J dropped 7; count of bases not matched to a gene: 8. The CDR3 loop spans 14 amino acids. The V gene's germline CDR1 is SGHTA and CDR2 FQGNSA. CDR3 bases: TGTGCCAGCAGCGTACTAGCGGGGAGAGCTGAGCAGTACTTC. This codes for CASSVLAGRAEQYF.

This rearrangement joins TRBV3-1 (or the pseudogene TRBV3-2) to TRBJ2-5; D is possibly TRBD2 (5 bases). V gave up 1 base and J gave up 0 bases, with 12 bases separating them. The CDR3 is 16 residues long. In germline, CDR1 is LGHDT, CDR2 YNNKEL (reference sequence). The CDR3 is CASSQVSGRYQETQYF. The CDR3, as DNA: TGTGCCAGCAGCCAAGTCTCGGGAAGGTACCAAGAGACCCAGTACTTC.

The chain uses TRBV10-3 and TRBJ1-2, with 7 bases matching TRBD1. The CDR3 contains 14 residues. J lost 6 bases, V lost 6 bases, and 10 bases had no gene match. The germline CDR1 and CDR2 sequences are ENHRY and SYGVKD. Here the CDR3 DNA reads TGTGCCATCAGGGCAGGGGGAGGAGAAGATGGCTACACCTTC. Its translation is CAIRAGGGEDGYTF.

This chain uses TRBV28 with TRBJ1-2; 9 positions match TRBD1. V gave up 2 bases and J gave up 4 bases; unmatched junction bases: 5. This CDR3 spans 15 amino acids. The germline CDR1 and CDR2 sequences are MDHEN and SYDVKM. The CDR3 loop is CASSLETGGGYGYTF. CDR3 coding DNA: TGTGCCAGCAGTTTAGAGACAGGGGGTGGCTATGGCTACACCTTC.

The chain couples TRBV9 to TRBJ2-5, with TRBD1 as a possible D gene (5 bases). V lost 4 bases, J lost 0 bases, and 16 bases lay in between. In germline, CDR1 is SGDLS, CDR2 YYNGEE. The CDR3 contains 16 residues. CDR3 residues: CASSRFGHNNQETQYF. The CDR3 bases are TGTGCCAGCAGCCGTTTCGGACATAATAACCAAGAGACCCAGTACTTC.